These 16 T cell receptor beta chains came from one sample sequenced in a study of T cells in Graves' hyperthyroidism and ophthalmopathy. Amplification of TCR beta CDR3 regions was performed using RNA transcripts as template. The HTBI primer set drove a first-round RT-PCR of the TCR CDR3. TCRdb re-called the multiplex PCR reads through MiXCR, storing one row per CDR3 protein. The profile shows 500,000 to 550,000 distinct CDR3 sequences, about 20% of them singletons. The sequenced sample consisted of blood. The source is a man between 40 and 49 years old with Graves' ophthalmopathy.

This clonotype came up a few times. Given a much more abundant clone one base away, this may be a read error. This chain connects TRBV27 to TRBJ2-5; D uncertain. The germline CDR1 and CDR2 sequences are MNHEY and SMNVEV (reference sequence). The CDR3 covers 13 residues. The DNA of the CDR3 is TGTGCCAGCAGTCCCCGGACCCAAGAGATCCAGTACTTC. Protein product: CASSPRTQEIQYF.

As to this clonotype: Possible read error: a much larger clone is one base away. V is TRBV7-2 and J is TRBJ1-2, with D maybe TRBD1 (5 bases). The CDR3 has 15 amino acids. Germline CDR1 SGHTA, CDR2 FQGNSA. In DNA form, the CDR3 reads TGTGCCAGCAGCTTAGGGCAGGGACCCAACTATGACTACACCTTC. Translation gives CASSLGQGPNYDYTF.

The chain has TRBV9 and TRBJ2-7, with a tentative D call TRBD2 (6 bases). The CDR3 totals 15 residues. The V and J ends lost 2 bases and 1 base respectively, with 13 bases between them. CDR1 and CDR2 from the germline V gene are SGDLS and YYNGEE. The DNA for the CDR3 is TGTGCCAGCAGCGTCGGGAGAGCGAGGTCCTACGAGCAGTACTTC. It specifies CASSVGRARSYEQYF.

This clonotype was found many times. V gene TRBV12-3 or TRBV12-4 combines with J gene TRBJ2-2; TRBD2 matches 7 bases. This CDR3 is built from 14 residues. J gave up 0 bases and V 7 bases, and 2 bases lay outside the gene matches. DNA of the CDR3: TGTGCCAGCAAGACTAGCTCGAACACCGGGGAGCTGTTTTTT. Protein sequence: CASKTSSNTGELFF.

This clonotype has more than one count but fewer than ten. The chain carries TRBV10-3 and TRBJ1-2; D is unresolved. The CDR3 length is 13 residues. Between the trimmed V and J ends, which lost 7 bases and 4 bases, there was a span of 13 bases. Germline CDR1 reads ENHRY; CDR2 reads SYGVKD. CDR3 DNA: TGTGCCATCATGGATGGTCCAGGCTATGGCTACACCTTC. This gives the protein CAIMDGPGYGYTF.

This clonotype has ten or more counts. The rearrangement uses TRBV2 and TRBJ2-3; 9 nucleotides align to TRBD1. Trimming cost V 1 base and J 5 bases; bases outside gene matches: 4. CDR3 length: 15 residues. Germline V gene sequence: CDR1 SNHLY, CDR2 FYNNEI. The chain's CDR3 is CASSEGGTGKDTQYF. DNA for the CDR3: TGTGCCAGCAGTGAAGGGGGGACAGGGAAAGATACGCAGTATTTT. Full variable domain (missing parts from reference TRBV2 and TRBJ2-3): EPEVTQTPSHQVTQMGQEVILRCVPISNHLYFYWYRQILGQKVEFLVSFYNNEISEKSEIFDDQFSVERPDGSNFTLKIRSTKLEDSAMYFCASSEGGTGKDTQYFGPGTRLTVL.

This chain links TRBV20-1 with TRBJ2-1; 7 bases align to TRBD2. After removal of 5 bases from V and 10 bases from J, the junction contained 17 bases not matched to a gene. This CDR3 contains 15 residues. Germline CDR1 and CDR2: DFQATT and SNEGSKA (reference sequence). The chain's CDR3 is CSASPRTRSDSEQFF. The CDR3 coding sequence is TGCAGTGCTTCCCCCAGGACTAGGTCAGATTCCGAGCAGTTCTTC.

This clonotype has only a few counts. The CDR3 is CASSLPRGNQETQYF. The CDR3 DNA sequence: TGTGCCAGCAGCCTCCCGCGGGGCAACCAAGAGACCCAGTACTTC. This rearrangement joins TRBV7-8 to TRBJ2-5, with D possibly matching TRBD2 (6 bases). V was pared by 5 bases and J by 0 bases, with 13 bases between. This CDR3 spans 15 amino acids. The germline V gene has CDR1 SGHVS and CDR2 FQNEAQ.

This clonotype was counted only a few times. The chain joins TRBV7-9 to TRBJ2-7; D is uncertain. The DNA end lines up better with TRBJ2-1; the J call may be wrong. This CDR3 has 12 amino acids. CDR1 and CDR2 (germline): SEHNR, FQNEAQ (reference sequence). CDR3 loop: CASSFRHYEQFF. DNA of the CDR3: TGTGCCAGCAGCTTTCGTCACTACGAGCAGTTCTTC.

This clonotype was picked up a small number of times. This chain joins TRBV7-9 and TRBJ1-2, with D possibly TRBD1 on 5 matching bases. The germline CDR1 and CDR2 sequences are SEHNR and FQNEAQ (reference sequence). The CDR3 has 15 amino acids. Trimming pared 4 bases from V and 3 bases from J, leaving 15 bases between. The DNA for the CDR3 is TGTGCCAGCAGCTCTTCGGGCAGGGCTGACTATGGCTACACCTTC. The encoded protein is CASSSSGRADYGYTF.

This chain joins TRBV7-9 and TRBJ2-6; D is undetermined. V dropped 11 bases and J dropped 7 bases, with 9 bases sitting between them. The CDR3 sequence is 11 residues long. The V gene's germline CDR1 is SEHNR and CDR2 FQNEAQ (reference sequence). CDR3 DNA: TGTGCCTCCCCGACCGCCAACGTCCTGACTTTC. This codes for CASPTANVLTF.

V is TRBV11-2 and J is TRBJ2-7; 12 bases are shared with TRBD2. CDR3 size: 17 residues. Per the germline V gene, CDR1 is SGHAT and CDR2 is FQNNGV. The junction had 11 bases not matched to a gene; V was cut back by 5 bases and J by 3 bases. CDR3 sequence: CASSEEASGRGFYEQYF. The CDR3 bases are TGTGCCAGCAGCGAAGAGGCTAGCGGGAGGGGATTCTACGAGCAGTACTTC.

Only a few counts were recorded for this clonotype. The chain combines TRBV5-6 with TRBJ2-5, with 8 bases identical to TRBD1. The J segment lost 5 bases and the V segment lost 4 bases, leaving 10 bases of the junction unmatched. The CDR3 is 15 residues long. Germline V lookup: CDR1 SGHDT, CDR2 YYEEEE. Here the CDR3 DNA reads TGTGCCAGCAGCCCCGGGACAGGAGGGACGGAGACCCAGTACTTC. It is translated as CASSPGTGGTETQYF. Full variable domain (remainder filled in from reference TRBV5-6 and TRBJ2-5): DAGVTQSPTHLIKTRGQQVTLRCSPKSGHDTVSWYQQALGQGPQFIFQYYEEEERQRGNFPDRFSGHQFPNYSSELNVNALLLGDSALYLCASSPGTGGTETQYFGPGTRLLVL.

The CDR3 coding sequence is TGTGCCCTTTTCCACCCCCCGGACAGGCAGCCCCAGCATTTT. Translated, it gives CALFHPPDRQPQHF. The chain recombines TRBV6-1 with TRBJ1-5; 7 bases map to TRBD1. The CDR3 is made up of 14 amino acids. Per germline, CDR1 MNHNS and CDR2 SASEGT. After removal of 11 bases from V and 7 bases from J, the junction contained 14 bases not matched to a gene.

This clonotype was detected many times. This sequence joins TRBV29-1 and TRBJ1-1; D may be TRBD1 (5 bases). CDR1 is SQVTM, CDR2 ANQGSEA, per germline. The CDR3 spans 13 residues. Deletions cut 7 bases from V and 0 bases from J, with 12 bases between. The CDR3 coding sequence is TGCAGCGGACGGACGGACATGAACACTGAAGCTTTCTTT. As protein: CSGRTDMNTEAFF.

This clonotype has only a few counts. CDR3 in DNA: TGTGCCAGCAGTTACCGGGGGGGACAGGGCCCTGACATTCAGTACTTC. Protein: CASSYRGGQGPDIQYF. The chain uses TRBV28 and TRBJ2-4; tentatively, D is TRBD1 (9 bases). From germline, CDR1 is MDHEN and CDR2 SYDVKM. Trimming left V 4 bases short and J 8 bases short, with 21 bases between. The CDR3 has 16 residues.